The entry below describes one TCR beta chain. Its antigen is undetermined. In the PCR, 60 Vbeta and 13 Jbeta primers were used. Profiling relied on immunoSEQ multiplex PCR, and the TCRdb table lists in-frame clones only, not all of them. The data contain some 200,000 clones, around 85% of them singletons. This specimen comes from a study of cytomegalovirus exposure and HLA in healthy donors. Study observations and caveats: According to a later analysis, most TCR beta chains associated with CMV appeared HLA-restricted.

Germline assignment: CDR1 SGHRS and CDR2 YFSETQ. CDR3 length equals 14 residues. Trimming cost V 2 bases and J 2 bases, with 9 bases left between them. The specimen was PBMCs. The origin of this receptor is a girl aged 2 to 10 in good health and CMV-seronegative. The chain joins TRBV5-1 to TRBJ2-3, with D possibly TRBD2 on 6 matching bases. The CDR3 bases are TGCGCCAGCAGCTTACGACTAGTCACAGATACGCAGTATTTT. It is translated as CASSLRLVTDTQYF.